This T cell receptor beta chain emerged from a study of cytomegalovirus exposure and HLA in healthy donors. The PCR used 60 Vbeta and 13 Jbeta primers. TCRdb's table, derived via immunoSEQ multiplex PCR, lists solely in-frame clones and lacks some. The table shows some 110,000 clones, with about four fifths occurring only once. In the case of this clone: Its specificity is not known.

Study-level findings and limits: Upon later analysis, HLA-associated TCR beta chains proved more clonally expanded than other, equally common chains.

Trimming removed 0 bases from V and 4 bases from J, with 3 bases in between. This CDR3 region has 12 residues. Germline V CDR1 and CDR2: ENHRY, SYGVKD. This receptor was obtained from a man between 25 and 39 years old in good health and CMV-seronegative. Sequenced input: PBMCs. The genes are TRBV10-3 and TRBJ2-5; D not certain. The CDR3 sequence is CAISESRETQYF. CDR3 bases: TGTGCCATCAGTGAGTCCCGAGAGACCCAGTACTTC.